This T cell receptor (beta chain) is from a study of CD8 T cells in Susac syndrome. As regards this clonotype: Its antigen is currently unknown.

Random hexamers served to reverse transcribe roughly 0.45 to 1 ug RNA. The immunoSEQ assay covered 54 Vbeta and 13 Jbeta segments for CDR3. TCRdb called the immunoSEQ multiplex PCR reads again in MiXCR, with one record for every CDR3 protein. The sample holds 75,000 to 80,000 distinct CDR3 sequences, around 94% seen once. FACS was used to enrich TEMRA cells, whereas the CD8+ and CD4+ T cells were obtained by negative isolation. Trimming stripped 4 bases from V and 3 bases from J, with 9 bases between. The CDR3 is 13 amino acids. Germline CDR1 reads LNHNV; CDR2 reads YYDKDF (reference sequence). Findings and limits, study-wide: Peak Susac CD8+ clonal expansion was seen in TEMRA cells and active patients.

V and J are TRBV15 and TRBJ1-1, with no clear D. The sequencing sample was made of CD8+ T cells from PBMCs. The receptor was derived from a human donor with Susac syndrome. The CDR3 protein is CATSIRSDTEAFF. The CDR3 nucleotides are TGTGCCACCAGCATCAGGTCGGACACTGAAGCTTTCTTT. The full variable domain, its missing parts supplied by reference TRBV15 and TRBJ1-1, is DAMVIQNPRYQVTQFGKPVTLSCSQTLNHNVMYWYQQKSSQAPKLLFHYYDKDFNNEADTPDNFQSRRPNTSFCFLDIRSPGLGDTAMYLCATSIRSDTEAFFGQGTRLTVV.